The 24 T cell receptor beta chains presented below share a single source sample, sequenced in a study of radiotherapy plus CTLA-4 blockade in lung cancer. Assay used: immunoSEQ multiplex PCR; TCRdb lists only in-frame clones, some missing. In the table there are over 75,000 clones, 83% of which are singletons. The material sequenced was peripheral blood, taken from a patient treated with radiotherapy plus ipilimumab. These receptor sequences come from a human donor with non-small cell lung cancer who had stable disease on radiotherapy plus ipilimumab.

The chain has TRBV11-2 and TRBJ1-1; TRBD1 might be the D (6 bases). Per the germline V gene, CDR1 is SGHAT and CDR2 is FQNNGV. CDR3 size: 12 residues. V lost 4 bases and J lost 8, with 11 bases in between. CDR3 bases: TGTGCCAGCAGCTCCATTGGGACAGAAGCTTTCTTT. Protein product: CASSSIGTEAFF.

The chain carries TRBV28 and TRBJ1-2; D ambiguous. CDR3 length equals 10 residues. Trimming stripped 8 bases from V and 4 bases from J, with 5 bases between. Germline values: CDR1 MDHEN, CDR2 SYDVKM. This chain's CDR3 is CASGPYGYTF. The CDR3 nucleotides read TGTGCCAGCGGTCCCTATGGCTACACCTTC.

The chain couples TRBV6-5 to TRBJ2-3; 9 positions match TRBD2. Per the germline V gene, CDR1 is MNHEY and CDR2 is SVGAGI. CDR3 length: 15 amino acids. V lost 8 bases, J lost 0 bases, and 6 bases stayed unmatched. The CDR3 region is CASSLAGTSTDTQYF. DNA for the CDR3: TGTGCCAGCTCTCTAGCGGGGACTAGCACAGATACGCAGTATTTT.

V and J are TRBV29-1 and TRBJ2-2; D is uncertain. This CDR3 contains 11 residues. Trimming stripped 7 bases from V and 7 bases from J, with 10 bases between. Germline CDR1 reads SQVTM; CDR2 reads ANQGSEA. CDR3 nucleotides: TGCAGCGCTTCAGTTGGCGGGGAGCTGTTTTTT. The encoded protein is CSASVGGELFF.

The rearrangement links TRBV18 to TRBJ2-5; 10 bases are a match to TRBD2. Germline values: CDR1 KGHSH, CDR2 LQKENI. This CDR3 has 16 amino acids. V gave up 2 bases and J gave up 1 base; unmatched junction bases: 4. CDR3 in amino acids: CASSPGSGGGQETQYF. The CDR3 DNA follows: TGTGCCAGCTCACCAGGAAGCGGGGGGGGCCAAGAGACCCAGTACTTC. Combining the CDR3 with reference TRBV18 and TRBJ2-5 gives the whole variable domain NAGVMQNPRHLVRRRGQEARLRCSPMKGHSHVYWYRQLPEEGLKFMVYLQKENIIDESGMPKERFSAEFPKEGPSILRIQQVVRGDSAAYFCASSPGSGGGQETQYFGPGTRLLVL.

J is TRBJ2-1 and V is TRBV4-2; D gene unclear. Trimming shortened V by 0 bases and J by 2 bases, and 8 bases separated the two germline ends. The CDR3 covers 15 residues. Germline assignment: CDR1 LGHNA and CDR2 YNFKEQ. CDR3 nucleotides: TGTGCCAGCAGCCAAGAAGCGCCAACCTACAATGAGCAGTTCTTC. Its translation is CASSQEAPTYNEQFF.

This sequence joins TRBV6-5 and TRBJ1-5; 8 nucleotides match TRBD1. The CDR3 loop spans 15 amino acids. Germline CDR1 is MNHEY and CDR2 is SVGAGI. V was clipped by 6 bases and J by 3 bases; unmatched bases: 7. Here the CDR3 DNA reads TGTGCCAGCAGGCCTGCAGGGGGCAACAATCAGCCCCAGCATTTT. This translates into CASRPAGGNNQPQHF.

The chain joins TRBV7-8 to TRBJ2-1; D uncertain. Trimming removed 3 bases at V and 1 base at J, with 10 bases between. The CDR3 covers 15 residues. CDR1 is SGHVS and CDR2 is FQNEAQ in the germline V gene. CDR3 region: CASSFTRNSYNEQFF. The CDR3 DNA sequence: TGTGCCAGCAGCTTCACACGGAATTCCTACAATGAGCAGTTCTTC.

The CDR3 reads CATQRGAADGYTF. CDR3 DNA sequence: TGTGCCACCCAAAGGGGGGCCGCGGATGGCTACACCTTC. The chain is built from TRBV28 and TRBJ1-2; tentatively, D is TRBD1 (6 bases). Trimming removed 10 bases at V and 6 bases at J, with 18 bases between. CDR3 length: 13 amino acids. CDR1 and CDR2 from the germline V gene are MDHEN and SYDVKM.

The chain links TRBV7-6 to TRBJ2-3, with D maybe TRBD1 (6 bases). The germline V gene has CDR1 SGHVS and CDR2 FNYEAQ. The CDR3 has 16 amino acids. V lost 5 bases, J lost 2 bases, and 17 bases lay in between. DNA for the CDR3: TGTGCCAGCAGCCAAGGGCAGGGGAGCTACACAGATACGCAGTATTTT. The encoded protein is CASSQGQGSYTDTQYF.

The chain recombines TRBV19 with TRBJ1-5, with D possibly being TRBD1 (6 bases). The CDR3 is 16 amino acids. Per germline, CDR1 LNHDA and CDR2 SQIVND (reference sequence). V lost 5 bases to trimming and J lost 1 base, with 15 bases between them. Here the CDR3 DNA reads TGTGCCAGTAGTGACTCTACAGGGTTGAGCAATCAGCCCCAGCATTTT. Translated, it gives CASSDSTGLSNQPQHF.

The sample holds one count of this clone. This chain joins TRBV6-5 and TRBJ2-1; the match to TRBD1 covers 12 bases. V was pared by 5 bases and J by 9 bases, with 8 bases of the junction left unmatched. Germline loops: CDR1 MNHEY, CDR2 SVGAGI. CDR3 length: 15 amino acids. CDR3 sequence reads: CASSRTGTGGGEQFF. Written as DNA, the CDR3 is TGTGCCAGCAGTAGAACCGGGACAGGGGGCGGTGAGCAGTTCTTC.

The chain carries TRBV5-1 and TRBJ2-3; D possibly matches TRBD1 or TRBD2 (6 bases each). The CDR3 consists of 15 residues. Trimming shortened V by 3 bases and J by 1 base, and 12 bases separated the two germline ends. Germline loops: CDR1 SGHRS, CDR2 YFSETQ. The CDR3 region is CASSWGAGGTDTQYF. Here the CDR3 DNA reads TGCGCCAGCAGCTGGGGGGCAGGGGGCACAGATACGCAGTATTTT.

V and J are TRBV28 and TRBJ2-1, with D possibly being TRBD1 (6 bases). V lost 4 bases and J lost 4, with 8 bases in between. CDR1 MDHEN and CDR2 SYDVKM come from the germline V gene. The CDR3 consists of 13 residues. This CDR3 is CASSYQGYNEQFF. CDR3 in DNA: TGTGCCAGCAGTTACCAGGGGTACAATGAGCAGTTCTTC.

The rearrangement uses TRBV28 and TRBJ1-2; D might be TRBD1 (6 bases). This CDR3 comprises 14 residues. The V gene's germline CDR1 is MDHEN and CDR2 SYDVKM. Trimming removed 3 bases at V and 8 bases at J, with 16 bases between. The CDR3 sequence is CASSFGGEGEGYTF. The CDR3 DNA reads as TGTGCCAGCAGTTTTGGAGGGGAGGGGGAGGGCTACACCTTC.

The chain recombines TRBV7-9 with TRBJ1-5, with a weak D call TRBD1 (5 bases). V lost 2 bases, J lost 4 bases, and 9 bases lay in between. Germline CDR1 SEHNR, CDR2 FQNEAQ (reference sequence). The CDR3 is 14 amino acids. CDR3 sequence: CASSLSGTNQPQHF. DNA for the CDR3: TGTGCCAGCAGCTTATCAGGGACTAATCAGCCCCAGCATTTT.

The chain is built from TRBV7-2 and TRBJ1-1; D gene ambiguous. Germline V gene sequence: CDR1 SGHTA, CDR2 FQGNSA. CDR3 length: 14 amino acids. The V and J ends lost 1 base and 4 bases respectively, with 10 bases between them. The CDR3 loop reads CASSLDQWTTEAFF. DNA of the CDR3: TGTGCCAGCAGCTTAGATCAGTGGACCACTGAAGCTTTCTTT. The whole variable domain, filled in from reference TRBV7-2 and TRBJ1-1, reads GAGVSQSPSNKVTEKGKDVELRCDPISGHTALYWYRQSLGQGLEFLIYFQGNSAPDKSGLPSDRFSAERTGGSVSTLTIQRTQQEDSAVYLCASSLDQWTTEAFFGQGTRLTVV.

Only one count was recorded for this clone. The chain joins TRBV28 to TRBJ1-5; 9 nucleotides line up with TRBD1. The trim removed 6 bases at V and 7 bases at J, leaving 10 bases unmatched. Germline loops: CDR1 MDHEN, CDR2 SYDVKM. CDR3 length equals 15 residues. The CDR3 bases are TGTGCCAGCAGGCCCGGGACAGGGTATTCCCAGCCCCAGCATTTT. It translates to CASRPGTGYSQPQHF.

V gene TRBV4-1 combines with J gene TRBJ1-2, with no clear D. The CDR3 loop spans 14 amino acids. Deletions cut 0 bases from V and 4 bases from J, with 9 bases between. Per germline, CDR1 MGHRA and CDR2 YSYEKL. CDR3 protein: CASSQEGGSYGYTF. CDR3 nucleotides: TGCGCCAGCAGCCAAGAAGGAGGCAGCTATGGCTACACCTTC.

The chain links TRBV19 to TRBJ1-5; 8 bases are a match to TRBD1. CDR1 and CDR2 (germline): LNHDA, SQIVND (reference sequence). This CDR3 spans 14 amino acids. V lost 5 bases to trimming and J lost 6 bases; unmatched junction nucleotides: 6. Written as DNA, the CDR3 is TGTGCCAGTAGTCCAAGACAGGGGATTCAGCCCCAGCATTTT. Protein sequence: CASSPRQGIQPQHF.

This clone was recorded at least ten times. The chain employs TRBV30 and TRBJ1-4, with D hard to call. The CDR3 has 11 residues. V lost 1 base and J 12 bases, leaving 9 bases between the germline ends. From germline, CDR1 is GTSNPN and CDR2 SVGIG (reference sequence). CDR3 coding DNA: TGTGCCTGGAGTGGACCTGCTGAACTGTTTTTT. Protein product: CAWSGPAELFF. Drawing the rest from reference TRBV30 and TRBJ1-4, the complete variable domain is SQTIHQWPATLVQPVGSPLSLECTVEGTSNPNLYWYRQAAGRGLQLLFYSVGIGQISSEVPQNLSASRPQDRQFILSSKKLLLSDSGFYLCAWSGPAELFFGSGTQLSVL.

V usage is TRBV7-4 and J usage is TRBJ1-5; D remains unclear. The CDR3 has 14 amino acids. V was pared by 1 base and J by 4 bases, with 8 bases between. Germline V gives CDR1 SGHVT, CDR2 SQSDAQ. Here the CDR3 reads CASSLGKENQPQHF. The DNA of the CDR3 is TGTGCCAGCAGCTTAGGGAAAGAGAATCAGCCCCAGCATTTT.

The rearrangement links TRBV2 to TRBJ1-5; possible D gene TRBD1, 5 bases. V was shortened by 7 bases and J by 0 bases, with 13 bases between the two germline ends. The CDR3 loop spans 15 amino acids. Germline V gene data show CDR1 as SNHLY and CDR2 as FYNNEI. The CDR3 loop reads CASTGTAYSNQPQHF. DNA for the CDR3: TGTGCCAGCACCGGGACGGCCTATAGCAATCAGCCCCAGCATTTT. The full variable domain, its missing parts supplied by reference TRBV2 and TRBJ1-5, is EPEVTQTPSHQVTQMGQEVILRCVPISNHLYFYWYRQILGQKVEFLVSFYNNEISEKSEIFDDQFSVERPDGSNFTLKIRSTKLEDSAMYFCASTGTAYSNQPQHFGDGTRLSIL.

This clone was seen a few times. J is TRBJ2-7 and V is TRBV19; D may be TRBD2 (5 bases). Germline V CDR1 and CDR2: LNHDA, SQIVND (reference sequence). Trimming removed 6 bases at V and 2 bases at J, with 20 bases between. The CDR3 loop spans 16 amino acids. DNA of the CDR3: TGTGCCAGTAGCCGCGGACTGCTGCGTTCTCCCTACGAGCAGTACTTC. Amino acids: CASSRGLLRSPYEQYF.